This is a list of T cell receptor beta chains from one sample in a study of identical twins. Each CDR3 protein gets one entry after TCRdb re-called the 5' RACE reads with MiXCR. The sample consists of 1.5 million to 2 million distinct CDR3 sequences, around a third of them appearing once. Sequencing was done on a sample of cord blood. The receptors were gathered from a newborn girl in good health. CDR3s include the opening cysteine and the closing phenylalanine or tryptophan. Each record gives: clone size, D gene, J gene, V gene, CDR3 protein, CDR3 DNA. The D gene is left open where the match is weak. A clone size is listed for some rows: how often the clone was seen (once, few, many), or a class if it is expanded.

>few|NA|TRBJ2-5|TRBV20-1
CSAYQQERTQYF
TGCAGTGCTTACCAGCAGGAGAGGACCCAGTACTTC
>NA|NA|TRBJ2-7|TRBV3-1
CASSQNIDNEQYF
TGTGCCAGCAGCCAGAATATCGACAATGAGCAGTACTTC
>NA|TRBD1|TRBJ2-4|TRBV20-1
CSAYRGHIQYF
TGCAGTGCTTACAGGGGGCACATTCAGTACTTC
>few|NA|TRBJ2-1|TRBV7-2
CASSSGTLYNEQFF
TGTGCCAGCAGCTCCGGGACTCTATACAATGAGCAGTTCTTC
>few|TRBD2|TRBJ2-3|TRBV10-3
CAISEFTGLATDTQYF
TGTGCCATCAGTGAGTTTACGGGACTAGCAACAGATACGCAGTATTTT
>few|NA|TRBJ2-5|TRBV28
CASSFDRLPQYF
TGTGCCAGCAGTTTTGACAGGTTACCGCAGTACTTC
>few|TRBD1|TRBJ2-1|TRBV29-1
CSGTGGHYNEQFF
TGCAGCGGGACAGGGGGTCACTACAATGAGCAGTTCTTC
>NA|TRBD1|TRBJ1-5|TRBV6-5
CASRLRDSRPQHF
TGTGCCAGCAGGCTCCGGGACAGTCGGCCCCAGCATTTT
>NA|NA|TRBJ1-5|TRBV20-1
CSASNRLYSNQPQHF
TGCAGTGCTAGTAATAGGCTTTATAGCAATCAGCCCCAGCATTTT
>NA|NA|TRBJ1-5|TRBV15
CATRVSDQPQHF
TGTGCCACCAGGGTCAGTGATCAGCCCCAGCATTTT
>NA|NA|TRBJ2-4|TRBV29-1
CSVEGGAALPQLAAKNIQYF
TGCAGCGTTGAGGGGGGGGCGGCCCTACCCCAACTAGCGGCCAAAAACATTCAGTACTTC
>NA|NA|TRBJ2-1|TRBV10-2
CASSESTHEQFF
TGCGCCAGCAGTGAGTCAACCCATGAGCAGTTCTTC
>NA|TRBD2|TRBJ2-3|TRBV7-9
CASSPKTSRTDTQYF
TGTGCCAGCAGCCCCAAGACTAGCAGAACAGATACGCAGTATTTT
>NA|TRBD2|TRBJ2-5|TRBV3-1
CASSQDWVAGGETQYF
TGTGCCAGCAGCCAAGATTGGGTAGCGGGAGGGGAGACCCAGTACTTC
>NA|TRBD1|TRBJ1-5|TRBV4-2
CASSQVYGATGDPPQHF
TGTGCCAGCAGCCAAGTTTACGGAGCTACAGGGGATCCGCCCCAGCATTTT
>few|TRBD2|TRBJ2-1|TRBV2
CASSRNGLAGGVNEQFF
TGTGCCAGCAGCCGTAATGGACTAGCGGGAGGAGTAAATGAGCAGTTCTTC
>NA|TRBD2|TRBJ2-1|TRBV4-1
CASSHQGYKRGGNEQFF
TGCGCCAGCAGCCACCAAGGCTATAAGCGGGGGGGCAATGAGCAGTTCTTC
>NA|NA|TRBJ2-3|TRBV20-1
CSARLFSGTDTQYF
TGCAGTGCCCGCCTCTTCTCAGGAACAGATACGCAGTATTTT
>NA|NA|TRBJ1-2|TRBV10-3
CAISTTDNYGYTF
TGTGCCATCAGCACTACAGATAACTATGGCTACACCTTC
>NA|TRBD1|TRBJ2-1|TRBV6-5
CASSYSGGNERFF
TGTGCCAGCAGTTACTCAGGGGGCAATGAGCGGTTCTTC
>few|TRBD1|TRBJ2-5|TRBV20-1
CSARIDRGRFQETQYF
TGCAGTGCTAGGATTGACAGGGGCCGGTTCCAAGAGACCCAGTACTTC
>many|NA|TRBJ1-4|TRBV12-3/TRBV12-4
CASRKGSIFEKLFF
TGTGCCAGCCGGAAGGGTAGTATTTTTGAAAAACTGTTTTTT
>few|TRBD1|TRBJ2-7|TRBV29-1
CSPDLGDRSYEQYF
TGCAGCCCCGATTTGGGGGACAGATCCTACGAGCAGTACTTC
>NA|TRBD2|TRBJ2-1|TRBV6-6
CASSRSGDYNEQFF
TGTGCCAGCAGTCGTAGCGGGGATTACAATGAGCAGTTCTTC
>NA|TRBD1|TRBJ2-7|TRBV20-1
CSARDGTVYEQYF
TGCAGTGCTAGAGACGGGACAGTCTACGAGCAGTACTTC
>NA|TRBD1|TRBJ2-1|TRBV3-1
CASSQGSYRGEQFF
TGTGCCAGCAGCCAAGGAAGCTACAGGGGTGAGCAGTTCTTC
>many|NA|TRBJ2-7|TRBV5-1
CASRADYEQYF
TGCGCCAGCAGGGCTGACTACGAGCAGTACTTC
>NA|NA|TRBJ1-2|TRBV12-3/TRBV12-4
CASSLGGPGAGYGYTF
TGTGCCAGCAGTTTAGGGGGCCCGGGGGCAGGCTATGGCTACACCTTC
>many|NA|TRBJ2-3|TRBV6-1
CASSGRQGTDTQYF
TGTGCCAGCAGCGGACGACAGGGCACAGATACGCAGTATTTT
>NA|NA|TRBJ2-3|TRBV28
CASSPPGWTPGADTQYF
TGTGCCAGCAGTCCCCCCGGTTGGACACCGGGCGCAGATACGCAGTATTTT
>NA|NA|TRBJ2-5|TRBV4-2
CASSQEARGETQYF
TGTGCCAGCAGCCAAGAGGCTAGGGGGGAGACCCAGTACTTC
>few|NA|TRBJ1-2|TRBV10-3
CAISGDGLGEGYTF
TGTGCCATCAGTGGGGACGGTCTCGGAGAGGGCTACACCTTC
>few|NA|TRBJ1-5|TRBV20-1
CSASRSSNQPQHF
TGCAGTGCTAGTCGATCAAGCAATCAGCCCCAGCATTTT
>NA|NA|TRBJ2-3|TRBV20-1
CSVPGTRTDTQYF
TGCAGTGTCCCCGGGACACGCACAGATACGCAGTATTTT
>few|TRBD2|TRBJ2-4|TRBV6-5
CASSYPGLAGLTAKNIQYF
TGTGCCAGCAGTTACCCCGGACTAGCGGGACTCACAGCCAAAAACATTCAGTACTTC
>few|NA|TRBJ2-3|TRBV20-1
CSARVRRQVYGTDTQYF
TGCAGTGCTAGAGTTCGCCGACAGGTCTATGGCACAGATACGCAGTATTTT
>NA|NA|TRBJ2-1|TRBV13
CASSSPQEFFRWRQFF
TGTGCCAGCAGCTCTCCGCAGGAGTTCTTTCGATGGAGGCAGTTCTTC
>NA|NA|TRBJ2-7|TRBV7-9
CASSSEGRDYYEQYF
TGTGCCAGCAGCTCCGAAGGGAGAGATTACTACGAGCAGTACTTC
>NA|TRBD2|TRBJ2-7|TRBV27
CASSFGSGLAGAHYEQYF
TGTGCCAGCAGTTTCGGGTCAGGACTAGCGGGAGCCCACTACGAGCAGTACTTC
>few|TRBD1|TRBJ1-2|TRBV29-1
CSVVSAGGLGYGYTF
TGCAGCGTCGTCTCGGCAGGGGGCTTAGGGTATGGCTACACCTTC
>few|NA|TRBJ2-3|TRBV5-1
CASRKQASTDTQYF
TGCGCCAGCAGAAAACAGGCTTCCACAGATACGCAGTATTTT
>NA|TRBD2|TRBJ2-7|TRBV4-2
CASSQGVAGVFEQYF
TGTGCCAGCAGCCAAGGGGTAGCGGGAGTCTTCGAGCAGTACTTC
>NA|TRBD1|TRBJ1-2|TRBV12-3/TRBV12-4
CASSRDRGSYGYTF
TGTGCCAGCAGCCGGGACAGGGGGTCCTATGGCTACACCTTC
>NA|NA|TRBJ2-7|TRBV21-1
CASSKEGPGKGYEQYF
TGTGCCAGCAGCAAAGAGGGGCCGGGCAAGGGCTACGAGCAGTACTTC
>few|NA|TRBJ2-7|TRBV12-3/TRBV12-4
CASSFVTHYEQYF
TGTGCCAGCAGTTTCGTGACTCACTACGAGCAGTACTTC